The clone carrying this TCR beta chain was recorded a few times. What it recognizes is unknown. CDR1 is LGHNT and CDR2 is FRNRAP in the germline V gene. V gave up 2 bases and J gave up 4 bases, with 18 bases separating them. The CDR3 is 17 amino acids. A single record per CDR3 protein comes from TCRdb applying MiXCR to the reads. In the table there are some 500,000 distinct CDR3 sequences, over 35% of which are singletons. The data originate from a study of T cell repertoires in cytomegalovirus infection. Findings of the study overall: CMV-specific HLA-C-restricted TCR beta clonotypes dominated the ex vivo response.

This TCR came from a human donor in good health (CMV status not recorded). Some clones in this sample may be carry-over from other donors' samples. The rearrangement joins TRBV12-5 to TRBJ1-5, with D perhaps matching TRBD1 (6 bases). The source was cultured PBMCs, collected from culture after CMV antigen stimulation. This CDR3 reads CASGLFTGFGVNQPQHF. DNA for the CDR3: TGTGCTAGTGGTTTGTTCACAGGGTTTGGAGTGAATCAGCCCCAGCATTTT.